These 12 T cell receptor beta chains originate from one sample sequenced in a study of cytomegalovirus exposure and HLA in healthy donors. The PCR had 60 Vbeta and 13 Jbeta primers. TCRdb's table, derived via immunoSEQ multiplex PCR, lists solely in-frame clones and lacks some. This listing includes roughly 120,000 clones. Specimen: PBMCs. These receptors all come from a man aged 35-49 years in good health and CMV-seronegative.

The chain is built from TRBV7-3 and TRBJ1-1; D gene ambiguous. There are 15 residues in the CDR3. Trimming removed 4 bases from V and 3 bases from J, with 15 bases in between. CDR1 and CDR2 from the germline V gene are SGHTA and FQGTGA. CDR3 bases: TGTGCCAGCAGCTCCGCCCACGGTTCTCACACTGAAGCTTTCTTT. Amino acids: CASSSAHGSHTEAFF.

The chain couples TRBV28 to TRBJ2-6, with D tentatively TRBD1 (5 bases). Per germline, CDR1 MDHEN and CDR2 SYDVKM. This CDR3 has 15 amino acids. Trimming removed 3 bases from V and 1 base from J, with 7 bases in between. The CDR3 sequence: CASSLAGSGANVLTF. The CDR3 bases are TGTGCCAGCAGTTTGGCAGGGTCTGGGGCCAACGTCCTGACTTTC.

This CDR3 reads CASSIRNTGELFF. In DNA form, the CDR3 reads TGTGCCAGCAGTATTCGGAACACCGGGGAGCTGTTTTTT. The chain combines TRBV11-3 with TRBJ2-2, with D unresolved. The germline V and J ends were trimmed by 6 bases and 1 base, with 6 bases remaining between them. CDR1 SGHNT and CDR2 YENEEA come from the germline V gene. CDR3 size: 13 residues.

The CDR3 DNA reads as TGTGCCATCAAGCGGGACGCTTACAATGAGCAGTTCTTC. It is translated as CAIKRDAYNEQFF. This rearrangement joins TRBV6-6 to TRBJ2-1, with 7 nucleotides matching TRBD2. This CDR3 is built from 13 residues. J lost 4 bases, V lost 10 bases, and 7 bases had no gene match. Germline lookup yields CDR1 MNHNY and CDR2 SVGAGI (reference sequence).

V and J are TRBV29-1 and TRBJ1-6; D is possibly TRBD1 (6 bases). The V end was cut by 2 bases, the J end by 0 bases, with 23 bases between. Germline CDR1 SQVTM, CDR2 ANQGSEA. This CDR3 has 20 amino acids. The CDR3 spells CSVESDWGLLMSSYNSPLHF. The CDR3 nucleotides read TGCAGCGTTGAATCAGACTGGGGGCTCCTCATGAGCTCCTATAATTCACCCCTCCACTTT.

The V call is TRBV28, the J call TRBJ1-5, with TRBD1 matching over 9 bases. The CDR3 consists of 16 residues. Unmatched junction bases numbered 11, after V lost 5 bases and J lost 6 bases. The germline V gene has CDR1 MDHEN and CDR2 SYDVKM. The CDR3: CASSGTGTGQGQPQHF. DNA for the CDR3: TGTGCCAGCAGTGGGACCGGGACAGGGCAGGGTCAGCCCCAGCATTTT.

CDR3 protein: CASSLGTGNSPLHF. CDR3 bases: TGCGCCAGCAGCTTGGGGACAGGGAATTCACCCCTCCACTTT. This chain links TRBV5-1 with TRBJ1-6; 8 bases align to TRBD1. This CDR3 region has 14 residues. CDR1 SGHRS and CDR2 YFSETQ come from the germline V gene. The V gene end was trimmed by 0 bases and the J gene end by 7 bases; junction bases not matched to a gene: 0.

The rearrangement joins TRBV10-3 to TRBJ2-1; 14 nucleotides agree with TRBD2. The germline V gene has CDR1 ENHRY and CDR2 SYGVKD. The V and J ends lost 6 bases and 1 base, in that order; junction bases with no gene match: 5. CDR3 length: 17 residues. The CDR3 DNA reads as TGTGCCATCAGGGGGACTAGCGGGAGTTCATCCTACAATGAGCAGTTCTTC. This encodes CAIRGTSGSSSYNEQFF.

The rearrangement links TRBV10-3 to TRBJ2-7; D gene ambiguous. The V gene lost 7 bases and the J gene lost 0 bases, with 10 bases spanning the gap. Germline lookup yields CDR1 ENHRY and CDR2 SYGVKD. The CDR3 is made up of 13 amino acids. The CDR3, as DNA: TGTGCCATCAAGGCGGCTAGCTCCTACGAGCAGTACTTC. Encoded protein: CAIKAASSYEQYF.

The CDR3 nucleotides read TGTGCCAGCAGCGTCACCGGGAGTGGGAATACGCAGTATTTT. It specifies CASSVTGSGNTQYF. The chain carries TRBV9 and TRBJ2-3, with a tentative D call TRBD2 (6 bases). Germline assignment: CDR1 SGDLS and CDR2 YYNGEE. The germline V and J ends were trimmed by 2 bases and 7 bases, with 14 bases remaining between them. The CDR3 sequence is 14 residues long.

Comment on this clone: One end of the junction does not line up with germline, which may come from a read error. The rearrangement joins TRBV25-1 to TRBJ2-7, with a tentative D call TRBD2 (6 bases). The CDR3 loop spans 15 amino acids. CDR1 and CDR2 from the germline V gene are MGHDK and SYGVNS. CDR3 nucleotides: TGTGCCAGCAGTGAATCTTGGAGGGGTGCCTACAAGCAGTACTTC. This sequence encodes CASSESWRGAYKQYF.

The chain is built from TRBV9 and TRBJ2-1, with D possibly being TRBD1 (7 bases). This CDR3 region has 16 residues. Trimming removed 4 bases at V and 3 bases at J, with 17 bases between. The germline V gene has CDR1 SGDLS and CDR2 YYNGEE. The chain's CDR3 is CASSPGGSGYYNEQFF. The CDR3 DNA reads as TGTGCCAGCAGCCCAGGGGGTAGCGGATACTACAATGAGCAGTTCTTC.